A single T cell receptor (beta chain) is shown here with its context. Its cognate antigen is unknown. Method: immunoSEQ multiplex PCR; TCRdb's copy keeps in-frame clones and lacks some. The sample has approximately 47,000 clones, about 70% seen once; the top ten hold around 6.3%. Isolating CD4+ T cells followed approximately ten days of culture. Either the mRNA-1273 or the BNT162b2 vaccine was given to participants as two doses. These data come from a study of vaccination effects on CD4 cells after COVID-19. V gave up 1 base and J gave up 6 bases; unmatched junction bases: 13. Germline V gives CDR1 LGHDT, CDR2 YNNKEL (reference sequence). The CDR3 loop spans 17 amino acids.

The TCR originated in a human donor who received a COVID-19 vaccine. The sample in question was CD4+ T cells from PBMCs cultured without peptide, obtained after COVID-19 vaccination. The chain carries TRBV3-1 (or the pseudogene TRBV3-2) and TRBJ2-7; 9 nucleotides align to TRBD1. CDR3 amino acids: CASSQARGPQGAIEQYF. CDR3 nucleotide sequence: TGTGCCAGCAGCCAAGCGCGGGGGCCACAGGGGGCGATCGAGCAGTACTTC.